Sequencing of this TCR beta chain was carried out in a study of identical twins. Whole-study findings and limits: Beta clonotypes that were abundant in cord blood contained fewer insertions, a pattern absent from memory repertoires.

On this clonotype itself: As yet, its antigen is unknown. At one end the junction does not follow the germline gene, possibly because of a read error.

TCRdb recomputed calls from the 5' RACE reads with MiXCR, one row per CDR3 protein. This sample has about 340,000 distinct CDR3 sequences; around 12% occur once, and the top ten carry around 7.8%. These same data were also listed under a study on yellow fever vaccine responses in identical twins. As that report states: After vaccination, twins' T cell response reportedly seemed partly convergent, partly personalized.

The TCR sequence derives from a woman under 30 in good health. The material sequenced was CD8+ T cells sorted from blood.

CDR3: CASSKQGSNAGELFF. The CDR3 region has the DNA TGTGCCAGCAGCAAACAGGGGTCGAACGCCGGGGAGCTGTTTTTT. V and J are TRBV7-6 and TRBJ2-2; 7 positions agree with TRBD1. The CDR3 has 15 amino acids. CDR1 is SGHVS, CDR2 FNYEAQ, per germline.